This is a list of T cell receptor beta chains from one sample in a study of glioma-infiltrating T cells after dendritic cell vaccination. Generated by immunoSEQ multiplex PCR, the TCRdb table keeps only in-frame clones and is missing some. Of about 36,000 clones in the sample, approximately 82% were seen once. The starting material was blood, obtained before dendritic cell vaccination. The origin of the receptors is a human donor with glioblastoma. Both conserved end residues are part of each CDR3. A D gene is named only where the DNA matches it firmly. Where a row states a size, it is once, few, many or the class of an expanded clone; other rows omit it.

D gene: TRBD2
V gene: TRBV4-1
clone size: -
J gene: TRBJ2-2
CDR3 DNA: TGCGCCAGCAGCCAAGACGCTAGCGGGGGGGCCGGGGAGCTGTTTTTT
CDR3 protein: CASSQDASGGAGELFF

D gene: -
V gene: TRBV2
clone size: once
J gene: TRBJ2-4
CDR3 DNA: TGTGCCAGCAGTGTCCAGGTTGGCCAAAACATTCAGTACTTC
CDR3 protein: CASSVQVGQNIQYF

D gene: -
V gene: TRBV4-3
clone size: -
J gene: TRBJ2-1
CDR3 DNA: TGCGCCAGCAGCCAAGATATAAGCGCCTGGGAGTTGAATGAGCAGTTCTTC
CDR3 protein: CASSQDISAWELNEQFF

D gene: TRBD2
V gene: TRBV28
clone size: -
J gene: TRBJ2-1
CDR3 DNA: TGTGCCAGCAGTCTACTAGCGGGGGGGAGGTACAATGAGCAGTTCTTC
CDR3 protein: CASSLLAGGRYNEQFF

D gene: TRBD2
V gene: TRBV15
clone size: -
J gene: TRBJ2-3
CDR3 DNA: TGTGCCACCAGTGCACCTAGCGGGGCTTTACCAGATACGCAGTATTTT
CDR3 protein: CATSAPSGALPDTQYF

D gene: -
V gene: TRBV15
clone size: -
J gene: TRBJ2-2
CDR3 DNA: TGTGCCACCAGCAGGGGCAGTCAAGCAAACACCGGGGAGCTGTTTTTT
CDR3 protein: CATSRGSQANTGELFF

D gene: -
V gene: TRBV7-2
clone size: -
J gene: TRBJ1-6
CDR3 DNA: TGTGCCAGCAGCCGGACAGAGAATTCACCCCTCCACTTT
CDR3 protein: CASSRTENSPLHF

D gene: TRBD2
V gene: TRBV4-2
clone size: few
J gene: TRBJ2-2
CDR3 DNA: TGTGCCAGCAGCCAAGAACGGGGGGGCGATAACACCGGGGAGCTGTTTTTT
CDR3 protein: CASSQERGGDNTGELFF

D gene: -
V gene: TRBV7-8
clone size: once
J gene: TRBJ2-4
CDR3 DNA: TGTGCCAGCAGCCCGGGGAGCAAAAACATTCAGTACTTC
CDR3 protein: CASSPGSKNIQYF

D gene: TRBD1
V gene: TRBV7-2
clone size: -
J gene: TRBJ1-5
CDR3 DNA: TGTGCCAGCAGTCCCGAGGGAGACAGGGACCAGCCCCAGCATTTT
CDR3 protein: CASSPEGDRDQPQHF

D gene: -
V gene: TRBV6-5
clone size: -
J gene: TRBJ2-7
CDR3 DNA: TGTGTGGTCCGTGGTAGTTTAGACGAGCAGTACTTC
CDR3 protein: CVVRGSLDEQYF

D gene: TRBD2
V gene: TRBV10-3
clone size: -
J gene: TRBJ2-1
CDR3 DNA: TGTGCCACTACGGGGGGTTACAATGAGCAGTTCTTC
CDR3 protein: CATTGGYNEQFF

D gene: -
V gene: TRBV5-6
clone size: -
J gene: TRBJ2-1
CDR3 DNA: TGTGCCAGCAGCTTGAGGGGTGGCTACAATGAGCAGTTCTTC
CDR3 protein: CASSLRGGYNEQFF

D gene: -
V gene: TRBV7-9
clone size: -
J gene: TRBJ2-1
CDR3 DNA: TGTGCCAGCAGCTTCAAACAGATTTTCATATCCTACAATGAGCAGTTCTTC
CDR3 protein: CASSFKQIFISYNEQFF

D gene: -
V gene: TRBV7-9
clone size: few
J gene: TRBJ1-1
CDR3 DNA: TGTGCCAGCAGCTTAGCGTCGAGGGATGAAGCTTTCTTT
CDR3 protein: CASSLASRDEAFF

D gene: -
V gene: TRBV9
clone size: -
J gene: TRBJ2-2
CDR3 DNA: TGTGCCAGCAGCGTAGACGGGGACACCGGGGAGCTGTTTTTT
CDR3 protein: CASSVDGDTGELFF

D gene: -
V gene: TRBV7-8
clone size: -
J gene: TRBJ1-5
CDR3 DNA: TGTGCCAGCAGCCACAGGGAACAGCCCCAGCATTTT
CDR3 protein: CASSHREQPQHF

D gene: TRBD1
V gene: TRBV7-7
clone size: -
J gene: TRBJ1-3
CDR3 DNA: TGTGCTAGCAGCTTCGGGACAGGCTCTGGAAACACCATATATTTT
CDR3 protein: CASSFGTGSGNTIYF

D gene: TRBD1
V gene: TRBV28
clone size: few
J gene: TRBJ2-7
CDR3 DNA: TGTGCCAGCAGTTTACTAGGACAGGGGTTAGGAGAGCAGTACTTC
CDR3 protein: CASSLLGQGLGEQYF

D gene: TRBD2
V gene: TRBV5-1
clone size: -
J gene: TRBJ2-1
CDR3 DNA: TGCGCCAGCAGCTTGGTAGCTAGCGGGGGGTCTGAGCAGTTCTTC
CDR3 protein: CASSLVASGGSEQFF

D gene: -
V gene: TRBV11-3
clone size: -
J gene: TRBJ2-5
CDR3 DNA: TGTGCCAGCAGAATTGAGAGGGAGACCCAGTACTTC
CDR3 protein: CASRIERETQYF

D gene: -
V gene: TRBV5-4
clone size: once
J gene: TRBJ1-2
CDR3 DNA: TGTGCCAGCAGCACCAGCGGGACGACGGGTGGCTACACCTTC
CDR3 protein: CASSTSGTTGGYTF

D gene: TRBD1
V gene: TRBV5-6
clone size: once
J gene: TRBJ2-7
CDR3 DNA: TGTGCCAGCAGCTCGACAGGGCCTTCCTACGAGCAGTACTTC
CDR3 protein: CASSSTGPSYEQYF

D gene: TRBD2
V gene: TRBV15
clone size: -
J gene: TRBJ2-7
CDR3 DNA: TGTGCCACCAGCAGAGATCCGACTAGCTCTGTCTCCTACGAGCAGTACTTC
CDR3 protein: CATSRDPTSSVSYEQYF

D gene: -
V gene: TRBV5-1
clone size: -
J gene: TRBJ2-2
CDR3 DNA: TGCGCCAGCAGCTTGGGACAGCGCACCGGGGAGCTGTTTTTT
CDR3 protein: CASSLGQRTGELFF

D gene: TRBD2
V gene: TRBV4-3
clone size: -
J gene: TRBJ2-1
CDR3 DNA: TGCGCCAGCAGCCAACTTTCCACCGATCTAGCGGGGGGGTCCAATGAGCAGTTCTTC
CDR3 protein: CASSQLSTDLAGGSNEQFF

D gene: TRBD2
V gene: TRBV4-3
clone size: -
J gene: TRBJ2-1
CDR3 DNA: TGCGCCAGCAGCCACCTGGTCGGGGGGGCGTACAATGAGCAGTTCTTC
CDR3 protein: CASSHLVGGAYNEQFF

D gene: TRBD2
V gene: TRBV25-1
clone size: -
J gene: TRBJ2-5
CDR3 DNA: TGTGCCAGCAGTATCCGGAAACTAGCGGGGAAAGAGACCCAGTACTTC
CDR3 protein: CASSIRKLAGKETQYF

D gene: -
V gene: TRBV7-2
clone size: -
J gene: TRBJ2-2
CDR3 DNA: TGTGCCAGCAGCTCAGTGCGGGTTAGGTCTGGCGGGGAGCTGTTTTTT
CDR3 protein: CASSSVRVRSGGELFF

D gene: TRBD1
V gene: TRBV9
clone size: -
J gene: TRBJ2-1
CDR3 DNA: TGTGCCAGCAGCCCATCGGGACAGTACAATGAGCAGTTCTTC
CDR3 protein: CASSPSGQYNEQFF

D gene: -
V gene: TRBV30
clone size: few
J gene: TRBJ1-5
CDR3 DNA: TGTGCCTGGAGTGACGTTGGGGGGGACCTAATTGGCAATCAGCCCCAGCATTTT
CDR3 protein: CAWSDVGGDLIGNQPQHF

D gene: TRBD1
V gene: TRBV6-5
clone size: -
J gene: TRBJ1-1
CDR3 DNA: TGTGCCAGTCGAACAGGGGATTTGAACACTGAAGCTTTCTTT
CDR3 protein: CASRTGDLNTEAFF

D gene: -
V gene: TRBV29-1
clone size: -
J gene: TRBJ1-2
CDR3 DNA: TGCAGCGTTGAACCCTCAGGCGTGGGGGGGCATAGTGGCTACACCTTC
CDR3 protein: CSVEPSGVGGHSGYTF

D gene: -
V gene: TRBV2
clone size: -
J gene: TRBJ2-7
CDR3 DNA: TGTGCCAGCAGTGAACCCTACACTATGAACAGGGCTATAAGGTACGAGCAGTACTTC
CDR3 protein: CASSEPYTMNRAIRYEQYF

D gene: TRBD2
V gene: TRBV5-1
clone size: few
J gene: TRBJ2-3
CDR3 DNA: TGCGCCAGCAGCTCGCTAGCGGGGGGGGCAGATACGCAGTATTTT
CDR3 protein: CASSSLAGGADTQYF

D gene: TRBD1
V gene: TRBV10-2
clone size: -
J gene: TRBJ1-6
CDR3 DNA: TGCGCCAGCAGTGGCCGGGGACAGAGAGCACCATCACCCCTCCACTTT
CDR3 protein: CASSGRGQRAPSPLHF

D gene: -
V gene: TRBV11-2
clone size: -
J gene: TRBJ1-3
CDR3 DNA: TGTGCCAGCAGCTTACAGGGGACGGCTGGAAACACCATATATTTT
CDR3 protein: CASSLQGTAGNTIYF

D gene: TRBD1
V gene: TRBV7-2
clone size: -
J gene: TRBJ2-2
CDR3 DNA: TGTGCCAGCAGCTTAGCCCAGGGGGCTCCCGGGGAGCTGTTTTTT
CDR3 protein: CASSLAQGAPGELFF

D gene: TRBD2
V gene: TRBV4-1
clone size: -
J gene: TRBJ2-3
CDR3 DNA: TGCGCCAGCAGCCAAGGTAATAGCGGGGGGACAGATACGCAGTATTTT
CDR3 protein: CASSQGNSGGTDTQYF

D gene: -
V gene: TRBV13
clone size: few
J gene: TRBJ2-5
CDR3 DNA: TGTGCCAGCACGAGGGGGTCGCTTCAAGAGACCCAGTACTTC
CDR3 protein: CASTRGSLQETQYF

D gene: TRBD1
V gene: TRBV18
clone size: -
J gene: TRBJ1-3
CDR3 DNA: TGTGCCAGCTCACCGGACAGGGGGATCGGAAACACCATATATTTT
CDR3 protein: CASSPDRGIGNTIYF

D gene: TRBD2
V gene: TRBV30
clone size: few
J gene: TRBJ2-7
CDR3 DNA: TGTGCCTGGAGTGGGCTAGCGGGGGCCGACTCCTACGAGCAGTACTTC
CDR3 protein: CAWSGLAGADSYEQYF

D gene: TRBD2
V gene: TRBV7-2
clone size: -
J gene: TRBJ2-5
CDR3 DNA: TGTGCCAGCAGCTTAGAACGGCGGGGGGGCCTGGAGACCCAGTACTTC
CDR3 protein: CASSLERRGGLETQYF

D gene: TRBD1
V gene: TRBV18
clone size: -
J gene: TRBJ2-7
CDR3 DNA: TGTGCCAGCTTGTCCGGGACAGGGGGCTACGAGCAGTACTTC
CDR3 protein: CASLSGTGGYEQYF

D gene: -
V gene: TRBV7-8
clone size: -
J gene: TRBJ1-4
CDR3 DNA: TGTGCCAGCAGCTTAGTAACAGGGCCTAATGAAAAACTGTTTTTT
CDR3 protein: CASSLVTGPNEKLFF

D gene: -
V gene: TRBV19
clone size: -
J gene: TRBJ1-1
CDR3 DNA: TGTGCCAGTAGGAGCGGGAGGAACACTGAAGCTTTCTTT
CDR3 protein: CASRSGRNTEAFF

D gene: TRBD2
V gene: TRBV5-5
clone size: -
J gene: TRBJ2-3
CDR3 DNA: TGTGCCAGCAGCTTGGGAGCGGGGTCTAGTCGTACGCAGTATTTT
CDR3 protein: CASSLGAGSSRTQYF

D gene: -
V gene: TRBV11-2
clone size: -
J gene: TRBJ2-1
CDR3 DNA: TGTGCCAGCAGCTTAGCTAGGTATTATGAGCAGTTCTTC
CDR3 protein: CASSLARYYEQFF

D gene: -
V gene: TRBV4-2
clone size: -
J gene: TRBJ2-3
CDR3 DNA: TGTGCCAGCAGCCAAGATCCCACAACTAGCGATACGCAGTATTTT
CDR3 protein: CASSQDPTTSDTQYF

D gene: -
V gene: TRBV4-1
clone size: -
J gene: TRBJ2-3
CDR3 DNA: TGCGCCAGCAGCCAAGATAGTCTCAGACAGGGACTCACAGATACGCAGTATTTT
CDR3 protein: CASSQDSLRQGLTDTQYF

D gene: TRBD1
V gene: TRBV13
clone size: -
J gene: TRBJ1-2
CDR3 DNA: TGTGCCAGCAGCTTATCAGGGGGCGATGGCTACACCTTC
CDR3 protein: CASSLSGGDGYTF

D gene: TRBD1
V gene: TRBV9
clone size: -
J gene: TRBJ1-2
CDR3 DNA: TGTGCCAGCAGCGCCTGGACAGGACCAGGATCTAACTATGGCTACACCTTC
CDR3 protein: CASSAWTGPGSNYGYTF

D gene: TRBD1
V gene: TRBV30
clone size: -
J gene: TRBJ1-4
CDR3 DNA: TGTGCTCGTGGGGGACAGGGGGCGAGAGGGAATGAAAAACTGTTTTTT
CDR3 protein: CARGGQGARGNEKLFF

D gene: -
V gene: TRBV19
clone size: -
J gene: TRBJ1-6
CDR3 DNA: TGTGCCAGTAGTATTAGGGGGACCTCCTATAATTCACCCCTCCACTTT
CDR3 protein: CASSIRGTSYNSPLHF